This entry lists 10 T cell receptor beta chains sequenced from one sample in a study of cytomegalovirus exposure and HLA in healthy donors. The PCR had 60 Vbeta and 13 Jbeta primers. Sequencing used immunoSEQ multiplex PCR; TCRdb keeps in-frame clones, though not all of them. The table records 50,000 to 65,000 clones, about three quarters of them present only once. Source material: PBMCs. The receptors stem from a man younger than 35 in good health and CMV-seronegative.

The CDR3 is CASTFGRARQPQHF. CDR3 DNA sequence: TGTGCCAGCACCTTTGGGAGGGCGCGGCAGCCCCAGCATTTT. V and J are TRBV11-3 and TRBJ1-5; D unresolved. Looked up from germline, CDR1 is SGHNT and CDR2 is YENEEA. CDR3 length: 14 amino acids. V was clipped by 7 bases and J by 7 bases, with 17 bases between them.

V and J are TRBV6-1 and TRBJ2-7; D might be TRBD2 (6 bases). CDR3 length equals 14 residues. The V gene lost 4 bases and the J gene lost 4 bases, with 14 bases spanning the gap. Per the germline V gene, CDR1 is MNHNS and CDR2 is SASEGT. The CDR3 nucleotides read TGTGCCAGCAGTGGCCAACACCTAGCGTACGAGCAGTACTTC. Translated: CASSGQHLAYEQYF.

The chain combines TRBV28 with TRBJ2-2; D is perhaps TRBD1 (6 bases). Germline V gene data show CDR1 as MDHEN and CDR2 as SYDVKM. V was pared by 3 bases and J by 1 base, with 15 bases between. The length of the CDR3 is 17 residues. The CDR3, as DNA: TGTGCCAGCAGTTTCCCCGTCGGACAGATGAACACCGGGGAGCTGTTTTTT. Its translation is CASSFPVGQMNTGELFF.

The genes are TRBV15 and TRBJ1-5; the match to TRBD1 covers 7 bases. The junction had 6 bases not matched to a gene; V was cut back by 3 bases and J by 4 bases. CDR3 size: 15 residues. From germline, CDR1 is LNHNV and CDR2 YYDKDF (reference sequence). CDR3 residues: CATSSWDSENQPQHF. The CDR3 DNA reads as TGTGCCACCAGCAGCTGGGACAGTGAGAATCAGCCCCAGCATTTT.

This chain joins TRBV9 and TRBJ1-1; a possible D gene is TRBD1 (6 bases). V lost 3 bases and J 12 bases, leaving 21 bases between the germline ends. The germline CDR1 and CDR2 sequences are SGDLS and YYNGEE. The CDR3 sequence is 14 residues long. Here the CDR3 reads CASSETLQGGETFF. As DNA, the CDR3 is TGTGCCAGCAGCGAGACTCTACAGGGTGGAGAGACTTTCTTT. Filled out from reference TRBV9 and TRBJ1-1, the complete variable domain reads DSGVTQTPKHLITATGQRVTLRCSPRSGDLSVYWYQQSLDQGLQFLIQYYNGEERAKGNILERFSAQQFPDLHSELNLSSLELGDSALYFCASSETLQGGETFFGQGTRLTVV.

The chain couples TRBV30 to TRBJ1-2, with D unclear. The CDR3 has 13 residues. The germline gives CDR1 GTSNPN, CDR2 SVGIG (reference sequence). V lost 0 bases and J 9 bases, leaving 14 bases between the germline ends. The CDR3 is CAWSVLPLVSYTF. The CDR3 bases are TGTGCCTGGAGTGTACTCCCTCTTGTAAGCTACACCTTC.

The chain couples TRBV13 to TRBJ2-1; 9 bases align to TRBD1. The CDR3 is 16 residues long. V dropped 4 bases and J dropped 4; count of bases not matched to a gene: 8. Germline lookup yields CDR1 PRHDT and CDR2 FYEKMQ (reference sequence). The CDR3 loop reads CASSSRQGGTYNEQFF. The CDR3 region has the DNA TGTGCCAGCAGCTCACGACAGGGGGGGACTTACAATGAGCAGTTCTTC.

This chain links TRBV6-1 with TRBJ1-1; the D gene is possibly TRBD1 (5 bases). Germline CDR1 reads MNHNS; CDR2 reads SASEGT. The CDR3 length is 13 residues. V was shortened by 9 bases and J by 0 bases, with 11 bases between the two germline ends. The CDR3 DNA sequence: TGTGCCAGTACGGAGGGGTTGAACACTGAAGCTTTCTTT. This encodes CASTEGLNTEAFF.

Worth noting for this clone: The junction differs from germline at one of its ends, possibly a read error. CDR3 nucleotide sequence: TGTGCCAGCAGTGCCGGACAGGCAGTACCCTTC. Translation: CASSAGQAVPF. This chain joins TRBV2 and TRBJ2-7, with 7 bases fitting TRBD1. This CDR3 has 11 amino acids. Germline V CDR1 and CDR2: SNHLY, FYNNEI.

The chain carries TRBV7-2 and TRBJ2-7; 8 bases align to TRBD2. Losses at the gene ends were 1 base for V and 7 bases for J; bases not matched to a gene: 9. Germline lookup yields CDR1 SGHTA and CDR2 FQGNSA. The CDR3 covers 15 residues. In DNA form, the CDR3 reads TGTGCCAGCAGCTTAGACCCCGGGGGGGTAAGGGAGCAGTACTTC. Protein sequence: CASSLDPGGVREQYF.